The sequence of this T cell receptor beta chain was determined in a study of cytomegalovirus exposure and HLA in healthy donors (dated by TCRdb to about 2017). In terms of the full investigation: According to an earlier analysis of 587 of the donors, some 180 million T cells yielded roughly 100 million unique TCR beta sequences and 276 Gb of sequence data. The study was designed to test whether signatures of past pathogen exposure could be identified by cataloging public T cell receptors. About 310 gigabases of sequencing data and approximately 80 million unique TCR sequences were included in an early release covering under 650 HLA-typed donors. A later analysis re-examined previously published TCR beta repertoires from more than 600 donors and added high-resolution HLA genotyping to investigate patterns of TCR occurrence. To decide whether each TCR beta V gene segment behaved as functional or pseudogenic, an earlier analysis of nearly 600 of the donors relied on high-throughput TCR beta sequencing. In a later genetic analysis, genome-wide SNP genotypes for about 65% of the roughly 670 donors were used, and that subset was treated as a discovery cohort. To predict cytomegalovirus infection status, the study combined high-throughput TCR immunosequencing, statistical association of individual TCRs with disease status, and machine learning. The genetic ancestry cluster associated with self-reported Caucasian donors included roughly four fifths of the approximately 410 genotyped donors. A separate validation cohort of more than 100 different subjects was used in addition to the 666-subject first cohort. The later analysis used no new phenotypic data to find candidate immune exposures, relying instead on TCR beta sequences and their occurrence across donors. The study used immunosequencing to profile the T cell repertoires of approximately 640 subjects and linked those repertoires to cytomegalovirus serostatus. Both class I and class II loci were covered by HLA typing, at four-digit resolution. Because of strong linkage in the cohort, roughly five DR-DQ haplotypes were treated as single units for association and clustering. All discovery cohort repertoires had been generated using a single sequencing platform. Across around 400 genotyped donors of the cohort, an average of approximately 240,000 unique TCR beta nucleotide sequences per donor were sequenced, and roughly a sixth of those sequences were non-productive. Typing coverage varied by locus: about 620-630 donors for A, B, C, DRB1 and DQB1; more than 500 for DQA1; around 610 for DPA1; fewer than 480 for DPB1. Donor age, sex, ethnicity and CMV serostatus were compiled together with the repertoire data. What the study reported, not specific to this receptor: Strong co-occurrence of HLA alleles, especially DR and DQ, made assigning TCR associations to individual alleles difficult. A later genetic analysis associated a missense DCLRE1C variant with V-gene and J-gene trimming of TCR beta chains, and an independent cohort replicated the association. In an earlier analysis of around 600 of the donors, most TCR beta V segments appeared in productive rearrangements about 90% or about 30% of the time, broadly matching IMGT annotations. Most TCR sequences were seen in very few donors, while some public TCRs were found in many individuals. In vitro tests confirmed that a few of the cytomegalovirus-associated TCR beta chains recognize cytomegalovirus antigens. The classifier was reported to diagnose cytomegalovirus status with high specificity and sensitivity in both the original and validation cohorts. A group of highly shared sequence variants was considered likely to be a technical artifact of the sequencing pipeline. A later genetic analysis reported fewer N-insertions in productive TCRs among donors in an Asian-associated ancestry cluster than the 666-donor mean. Linkage disequilibrium might explain the correlated functional status among segregating V segments, but an unknown experimental factor could not be excluded. Because counts were too low, seventeen rarely observed V segments, including chromosome 9 orphons, were excluded from the earlier analysis of roughly 580 of the donors. The 87-base-pair reads could not distinguish some IMGT-functional V segments, including TRBV6-2 and TRBV6-3, so those segments were excluded. Presence/absence analyses assumed roughly uniform sequencing depth across donors, an assumption that may not hold. Because HLA typing was missing for some donors at each locus, association tests included only the typed subset. The only immune exposure information available for the cohort was CMV serostatus. The cohort was sequenced for TCR beta chains only, and without alpha or paired-chain data the features that could be detected were limited. In a later analysis, HLA-associated TCR beta chains were found to be more clonally expanded and to have lower generation probabilities than equally common non-associated chains. In the study, 150 to 200 TCR beta chains were listed as associated with cytomegalovirus. A further reported finding was that TCR beta sequences accurately predicted the HLA-A and HLA-B alleles for most subjects in the first cohort. A later analysis found that TCR association rates varied across HLA loci, with DRB1 alleles showing the most associated TCRs and HLA-C alleles the fewest. In a later analysis, several top co-occurrence clusters were reported to appear linked to parvovirus B19, influenza, CMV and Epstein-Barr virus. At a false discovery rate of 0.05, a later analysis linked 16,951 TCR beta sequences to specific HLA alleles. The authors suggested that the approach could potentially be extended to other disease states and immunological phenotypes. In a later analysis, most CMV-associated TCR beta chains were found to appear HLA-restricted, with HLA associations seemingly driven largely by CMV exposure.

The library was built by means of the immunoSEQ multiplex PCR assay. A mixture of 60 forward primers for TCR Vbeta segments and 13 reverse primers for TCR Jbeta segments was used in the multiplex PCR. Amplification of the CDR3 region of rearranged TCR beta genes was performed with a multiplex PCR assay on genomic DNA. On the Illumina HiSeq System, the amplified TCR beta libraries were sequenced as 87-base-pair reads. In the original analysis: A later analysis tallied tens of millions of unique TCR beta chains across the 610 or so repertoires, and 10 million to 11 million of those chains were shared by two or more donors. Raw reads were error-corrected and collapsed into unique sequences by a nearest-neighbor algorithm in which closely related sequences were merged to remove PCR and sequencing errors. V, D and J gene segments were assigned by aligning CDR3 sequences to IMGT reference sequences. For a sequence to be retained, a match of at least six nucleotides to both a V gene segment and a J gene segment was required. Rearrangements were called productive when the CDR3 lacked stop codons and stayed in frame with V and J; all others were non-productive. CDR3 was defined according to IMGT convention as the region running from the second conserved V-encoded cysteine to the conserved J-encoded phenylalanine. The earlier analysis of 587 of the donors excluded sequences that lacked an unambiguous match to a single V gene segment. In an earlier analysis of approximately 590 of the donors, a V segment was called functional when productive rearrangements were above 56.7%, and segregating when the standard deviation between donors exceeded 5%. A statistical classification framework was built for diagnosing cytomegalovirus status from the catalog of TCR beta chain sequences. A later analysis assigned V and J genes by comparing TCR nucleotide sequences with IMGT/GENE-DB human TR gene sequences. A later analysis assigned CDR3 sequences and most-parsimonious VDJ recombination scenarios with the TCRdist pipeline. A later analysis defined each TCR beta chain by its CDR3 amino acid sequence plus V-gene family, and excluded reads lacking a unique V-gene family. As a way to deal with suspected cross-contamination and a sequencing artifact, a later analysis dropped more than 500 nucleotide sequences that were highly shared and had low generation probability. For each public chain, a later analysis derived a clonal expansion index from normalized ranks of inferred template counts within each repertoire. In a later analysis, generation probabilities were computed with a VDJ recombination model fitted to out-of-frame rearrangements, and the resulting probabilities were checked against IGoR. In a later analysis, TCR-TCR, TCR-HLA and TCR-CMV co-occurrence was scored with hypergeometric tests, and a repertoire-size bias correction was applied to TCR pairs. False discovery rates were estimated in a later analysis by permuting HLA or CMV assignments 20 times. A later analysis grouped co-occurring TCRs with DBSCAN, adding TCRdist sequence similarity when clustering within HLA-allele-positive subsets. Repertoires with fewer than 30,000 or more than 120,000 public chains were left out of co-occurrence clustering, as were four to six repertoires with anomalous nucleotide sharing. TCRdb retrieved this table from immuneACCESS and kept in-frame rearrangements only. Not all clones are present; in checked studies, unresolved V genes account for under half, and no reason is known for the remainder. V and J calls plus clone size are reproduced from that table; the DNA served to infer D and trimming. This sample holds over 150,000 clones; more than 75% were observed only once. The top ten clonotypes cover around 5.6% of the sample.

CDR1 SGHTA and CDR2 FQGNSA were looked up in the germline V gene. The CDR3 measures 14 amino acids from cysteine to phenylalanine. CDR3 DNA is the only sequence kept; it has 42 bases, read in frame from the first base. At the junction V is shortened by 7 bases and J by 0 bases, with 10 bases in between. As regards this clone: What antigen it recognizes has not been identified. It has no much larger one-base neighbor in the sample; base qualities were not kept.

The cohort consisted of 600 to 700 healthy bone marrow donors. At the time of sampling, every cohort member was nominally healthy, though immune exposures that went unrecorded were likely present. The donor was CMV seropositive and was included in the group of about 290 seropositive cohort members. Every donor gave a peripheral blood sample, and the peripheral blood mononuclear cells from that sample were used for TCR beta sequencing. The Qiagen DNeasy Blood Extraction Kit was used to extract genomic DNA from the blood cell samples. Recombination linked TRBV7-2 to TRBJ2-4, with the D gene call left open. The material sequenced was PBMCs. The receptor comes from a middle-aged woman in good health and CMV-seropositive. The encoded CDR3 is CASTHPVAKNIQYF. The DNA sequence is as follows: TGTGCCAGCACTCACCCGGTAGCCAAAAACATTCAGTACTTC.